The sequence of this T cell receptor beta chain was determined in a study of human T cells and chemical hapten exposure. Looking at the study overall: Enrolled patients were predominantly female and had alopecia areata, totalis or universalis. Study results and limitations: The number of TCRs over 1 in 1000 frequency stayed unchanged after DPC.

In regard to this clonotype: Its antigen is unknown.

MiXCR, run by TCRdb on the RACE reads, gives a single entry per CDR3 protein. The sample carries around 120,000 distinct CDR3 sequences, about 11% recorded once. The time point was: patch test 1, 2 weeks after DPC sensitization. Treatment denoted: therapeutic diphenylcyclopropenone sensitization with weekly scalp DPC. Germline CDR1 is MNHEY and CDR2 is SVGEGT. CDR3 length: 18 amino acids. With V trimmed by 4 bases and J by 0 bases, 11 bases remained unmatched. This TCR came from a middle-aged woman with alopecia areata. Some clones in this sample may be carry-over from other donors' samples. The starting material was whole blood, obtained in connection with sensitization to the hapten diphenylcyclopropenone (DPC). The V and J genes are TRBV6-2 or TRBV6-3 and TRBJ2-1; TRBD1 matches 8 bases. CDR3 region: CASSLGLNRGSSYNEQFF. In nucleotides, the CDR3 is TGTGCCAGCAGTTTGGGTCTAAACAGGGGGAGCTCCTACAATGAGCAGTTCTTC.